A single T cell receptor beta chain is shown here with its context. Its antigen remains unidentified. Individuals with alopecia areata gave both lesional scalp punch biopsies and peripheral blood for collection. RNA, once extracted, was reverse transcribed into cDNA for use as the sequencing template. The protocol was immunoSEQ multiplex PCR, while the TCRdb copy is restricted to in-frame clones and leaves out a portion. The table records more than 95,000 clones, more than 30% of them present only once. These data come from a study of CD8+ T cells in alopecia areata. Study-level information: In an open-label trial, patients got 5 to 10 mg tofacitinib twice daily. Tofacitinib administration persisted for 6 to 18 months, succeeded by 6 months off drug. The study's findings and limits: More clonal than normal scalp was lesional scalp, particularly alopecia totalis/universalis.

The sequencing sample was made of CD4+ T cells sorted from blood. This TCR came from a human donor with alopecia areata.

CDR3 bases: TGCAGCGCACTCGCCCGGGACAGGGCCTCCTACGAGCAGTACTTC. The encoded protein is CSALARDRASYEQYF. This sequence joins TRBV29-1 and TRBJ2-7; the match to TRBD1 covers 9 bases. CDR3 length: 15 residues. The germline CDR1 and CDR2 sequences are SQVTM and ANQGSEA. Trimming cost V 7 bases and J 0 bases; bases outside gene matches: 10.